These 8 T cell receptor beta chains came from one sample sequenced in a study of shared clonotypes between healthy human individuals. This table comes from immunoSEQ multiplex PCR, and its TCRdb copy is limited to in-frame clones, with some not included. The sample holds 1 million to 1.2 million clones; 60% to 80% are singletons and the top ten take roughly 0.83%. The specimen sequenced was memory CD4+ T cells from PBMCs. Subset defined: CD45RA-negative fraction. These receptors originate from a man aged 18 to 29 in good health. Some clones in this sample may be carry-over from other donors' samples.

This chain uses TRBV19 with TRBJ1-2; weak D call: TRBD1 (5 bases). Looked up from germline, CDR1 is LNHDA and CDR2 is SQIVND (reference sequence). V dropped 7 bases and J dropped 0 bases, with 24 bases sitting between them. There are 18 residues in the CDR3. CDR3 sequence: CASTPFGGSVGANYGYTF. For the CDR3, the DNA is TGTGCCAGTACTCCTTTTGGGGGGAGTGTTGGAGCTAACTATGGCTACACCTTC.

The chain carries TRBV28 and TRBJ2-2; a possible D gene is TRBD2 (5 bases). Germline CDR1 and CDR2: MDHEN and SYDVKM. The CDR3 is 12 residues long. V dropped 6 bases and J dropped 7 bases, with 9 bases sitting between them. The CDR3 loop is CASREAGGELFF. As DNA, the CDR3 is TGTGCCAGCAGGGAGGCGGGCGGGGAGCTGTTTTTT.

In DNA form, the CDR3 reads TGTGCCAGCAGTTCAGGGGGAGGCGGGGAGACCCAGTACTTC. Residues: CASSSGGGGETQYF. The chain couples TRBV6-6 to TRBJ2-5; a possible D gene is TRBD1 (7 bases). The CDR3 is made up of 14 amino acids. Germline values: CDR1 MNHNY, CDR2 SVGAGI (reference sequence). V lost 4 bases and J lost 5, with 14 bases in between.

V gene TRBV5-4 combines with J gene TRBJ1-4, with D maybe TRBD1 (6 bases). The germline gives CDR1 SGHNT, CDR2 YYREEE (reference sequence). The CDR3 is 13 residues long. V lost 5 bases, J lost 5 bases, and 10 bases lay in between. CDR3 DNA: TGTGCCAGCAGAGGGGGGCGGAATGAAAAACTGTTTTTT. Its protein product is CASRGGRNEKLFF.

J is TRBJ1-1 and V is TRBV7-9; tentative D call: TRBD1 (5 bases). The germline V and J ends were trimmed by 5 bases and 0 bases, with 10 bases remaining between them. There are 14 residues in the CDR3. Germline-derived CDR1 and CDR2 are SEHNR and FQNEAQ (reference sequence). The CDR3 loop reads CASSPGTVNTEAFF. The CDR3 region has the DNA TGTGCCAGCAGCCCCGGGACGGTGAACACTGAAGCTTTCTTT.

CDR3 bases: TGTGCCAGCACCTCGGCCGGGACCTATGGCTACACCTTC. Residues: CASTSAGTYGYTF. The J gene is TRBJ1-2, the V gene TRBV6-6, with D possibly matching TRBD1 (5 bases). With 7 bases removed from V and 4 bases from J, the gap between germline ends came to 13 bases. CDR3 length equals 13 residues. The V gene's germline CDR1 is MNHNY and CDR2 SVGAGI (reference sequence).

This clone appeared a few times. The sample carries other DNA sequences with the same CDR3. CDR3 nucleotide sequence: TGCAGCGTTGAGGGCAGGGGACTTAACTATGGCTACACCTTC. Protein sequence: CSVEGRGLNYGYTF. This rearrangement joins TRBV29-1 to TRBJ1-2, with D maybe TRBD1 (6 bases). Germline V gives CDR1 SQVTM, CDR2 ANQGSEA. The V end was cut by 3 bases, the J end by 1 base, with 12 bases between. The CDR3 has 14 amino acids.

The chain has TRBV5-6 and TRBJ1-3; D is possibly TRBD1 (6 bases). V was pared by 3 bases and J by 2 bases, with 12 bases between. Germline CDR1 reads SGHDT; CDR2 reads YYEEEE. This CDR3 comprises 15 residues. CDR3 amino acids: CASSSVTGTGNTIYF. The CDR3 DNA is TGTGCCAGCAGCTCTGTAACAGGGACTGGAAACACCATATATTTT.